This TCR beta chain is drawn from a study of T-cell memory formation after mild COVID-19 (dated by TCRdb to the early 2020s). Regarding the research as a whole: TCR sequence clusters from the two donors were found to be largely donor specific. The cohort was made up of two young adult volunteers, one female and one male, who were previously healthy. In a couple of donors, T-cell clones that expanded and contracted after mild COVID-19 were tracked by sequencing TCRalpha and TCRbeta repertoires over time.

Reads for this sample came from an Illumina NovaSeq 6000. cDNA libraries for TCRalpha and TCRbeta were prepared by 5'RACE using constant-segment primers, with sample barcodes and unique molecular identifiers added. RNA was extracted from every sample with Trizol reagent. Amplification of the libraries took two PCR steps, and the second step added a second sample barcode plus Illumina TruSeq adapters. Sequencing of libraries was performed on an Illumina NovaSeq with 2 x 150 bp paired-end reads. In the paper's pipeline: Demultiplexing of reads and collapsing into UMI-guided consensus sequences were performed with migec v1.2.7. Using mixcr v2.1.11, UMI consensuses were aligned to TRA and TRB V and J templates and then assembled into clonotypes. A clonotype was counted as expanded or contracted only if both edgeR and NoisET called the change significant, with noise models trained on biological replicates. edgeR calls used a false discovery rate-adjusted p below 0.01 and a log2 fold-change threshold of 1. As an exploratory analysis of dynamics, max-normalized trajectories of the 1000 most abundant clonotypes were examined by PCA with hierarchical clustering. Separately sequenced CD4+ and CD8+ repertoires were used to assign a CD4 or CD8 phenotype to each responding clone. TCRdb took the public reads, trimmed them with fastp at Q25, ran MiXCR for clone calling and kept in-frame beta chains. Every CDR3 protein is listed once, alongside the most common genes and DNA of its rows. TCRdb's processing, not the study's, gives the V and J calls here. A total of approximately 48,000 distinct CDR3 sequences appear in this sample, roughly 7% of them only once. Together, the top ten hold more than 1.3% of the sample.

Points the paper makes about the study in general: From day 15 to 85, contracting clones showed balanced CD4/CD8 phenotypes, whereas a second wave of clones that expanded from day 15 to 37 leaned towards CD4+. SARS-CoV-2 specificity was not confirmed for the second-wave clones peaking on day 37. Contracting CD4+ clones were found mainly in CM and EM memory subsets, while CD8+ clones were enriched in EMRA. Only a couple of mild cases were covered in the study, and larger cohorts including severe cases with pre-infection samples were considered necessary. Some responding clones were detected in pre-infection memory, which suggested that pre-existing cross-reactive memory T cells had joined the SARS-CoV-2 response.

PBMCs were isolated by Ficoll-Paque density gradient centrifugation. From V the trimming removes 2 bases and from J it removes 10 bases, while the gene matches leave 13 bases of the junction unaccounted for. Looking up the germline V gene yields CDR1 LGHNA and CDR2 YNFKEQ. Reading from cysteine to phenylalanine, the CDR3 counts 17 amino acids. The kept DNA is CDR3 alone, 51 bases in frame from the first base. This clonotype appeared once. The antigen it binds to is not known. Base qualities are not recorded, but no much larger clone differs from it by a single base. On its own, one read is weak support.

The TCR comes from a man aged 18 to 29 who had mild COVID-19 (a few samples of this study predate the infection). The sample titles of this study are shuffled in the database, so cell type and time point are left out; the donor was told from shared clones. Rearrangement joined TRBV4-2 to TRBJ1-5, with 11 bases in between that match TRBD1. The sample taken for sequencing was PBMCs or a T cell subset sorted from them (not recorded which). The nucleotides read TGTGCCAGCAGCCAACTCGATCAGGGGACAGGGGGTGACCCCCAGCATTTT. Its product reads: CASSQLDQGTGGDPQHF.